This T cell receptor beta chain originates from a study of T cell changes during pregnancy in multiple sclerosis. Clones were sequenced by immunoSEQ multiplex PCR, and TCRdb holds only the in-frame ones, with some missing. The sample includes about 130,000 clones, approximately 96% of them seen just once. Germline V lookup: CDR1 MNHNY, CDR2 SVGAGI (reference sequence). The germline V and J ends were trimmed by 5 bases and 0 bases, with 11 bases remaining between them. The CDR3 is made up of 15 amino acids. The source of this sequence is a female donor with multiple sclerosis, enrolled in a pregnancy study. This chain connects TRBV6-6 to TRBJ1-5, with D maybe TRBD1 (6 bases). The specimen comprised peripheral blood, sampled after pregnancy. DNA of the CDR3: TGTGCCAGCAGTACCGGGGGGGCTAGCAATCAGCCCCAGCATTTT. Translated: CASSTGGASNQPQHF.